The 5 T cell receptor beta chains in this list originate from one sample, sequenced in a study of tumor and adjacent non-tumor tissue in lung cancer. This sample's RNA came from whole unsorted tissue. Distant lung tissue was collected more than 3 cm away from the tumor edge. The library came from three nested PCR rounds adapted from ARM-PCR protocols. A single record per CDR3 protein comes from TCRdb applying MiXCR to the multiplex PCR reads. The repertoire holds 80,000 to 130,000 distinct CDR3 sequences, with around three fifths as singletons. Sample: distant non-tumor lung tissue. The receptor set was obtained from a man younger than 40 with non-small cell lung cancer.

On this clonotype: Given the absence of the conserved phenylalanine or tryptophan at the CDR3 end, a read error is likely. The chain joins TRBV11-3 to TRBJ2-2; D is perhaps TRBD1 (5 bases). Germline lookup yields CDR1 SGHNT and CDR2 YENEEA. V was cut by 9 bases and J by 3 bases, with 14 bases left in between. This CDR3 spans 14 amino acids. The CDR3 is CARSLKGYTGELFL. The CDR3 DNA reads TGTGCCAGAAGTTTGAAGGGGTACACCGGGGAGCTGTTTTTA.

In the case of this clonotype: It may be a read error: a sequence one base away is much more abundant. The chain has TRBV6-2 or TRBV6-3 and TRBJ2-2; no clear D gene. The CDR3 covers 13 residues. The germline V gene has CDR1 MNHEY and CDR2 SVGEGT. In DNA, the CDR3 is TGTACCAGCAGTTACGGCGGTAGTGGGGAGCTGTTTTTT. Amino acid sequence: CTSSYGGSGELFF.

Concerning this clonotype itself: One end of the junction fails to match germline, which may point to a read error. This chain joins TRBV6-5 and TRBJ2-3; D possibly matches TRBD1 or TRBD2 (6 bases each). Looked up from germline, CDR1 is MNHEY and CDR2 is SVGAGI. This CDR3 has 14 residues. CDR3 region: CASSHQGSGDTQYF. CDR3 coding DNA: TGTGCCAGCAGTCATCAAGGGTCGGGGGACACGCAGTATTTC.

Comment on this clonotype: The junction does not match germline at one end; this may be a read error. The chain links TRBV6-5 to TRBJ1-2; D not resolved. The CDR3 covers 11 residues. The germline CDR1 and CDR2 sequences are MNHEY and SVGAGI. The CDR3 reads CASTRCYGCTF. DNA for the CDR3: TGTGCCAGCACCCGCTGCTATGGCTGCACCTTC.

On this clonotype: The CDR3 does not close with the conserved phenylalanine or tryptophan, likely indicating a read error. The chain carries TRBV7-2 and TRBJ2-7; TRBD1 matches at 9 bases. The CDR3 runs to 15 residues. Per the germline V gene, CDR1 is SGHTA and CDR2 is FQGNSA. The junction had 7 bases not matched to a gene; V was cut back by 2 bases and J by 5 bases. The CDR3 region has the DNA TGTGCCAGCAGCTTACTCGGACAGGGGCTGGACGAGCAGTACATC. It translates to CASSLLGQGLDEQYI.